This TCR beta chain originates from a study of Graves' ophthalmopathy and Graves' hyperthyroidism. From germline, CDR1 is SEHNR and CDR2 FQNEAQ (reference sequence). This CDR3 has 13 amino acids. RNA served as the template for amplifying TCR beta CDR3 regions. Second-round multiplex PCR followed a first-round RT-PCR using HTBI primers. TCRdb itself ran the multiplex PCR reads through MiXCR, one entry per CDR3 protein. The sample has a few hundred thousand distinct CDR3 sequences; roughly 21% are singletons. Concerning this clonotype: Possible read error: a much larger clone is one base away.

The chain carries TRBV7-9 and TRBJ2-1; weak D call: TRBD1 (5 bases). Sample: peripheral blood. The sequence was collected from a woman younger than 35 with stable Graves' hyperthyroidism. The CDR3 coding sequence is TGTGCCAGCAGCTTAAGCGTAGGGGATGAGAAGTTCTTC. Its translation: CASSLSVGDEKFF.